A single sample is the source of the 10 T cell receptor beta chains below, sequenced in a study of tumor-infiltrating lymphocytes in primary liver carcinoma. Germline DNA was also extracted, while the blood RNA originated from unsorted whole blood. With a constant-region primer, TCR beta cDNA was made from roughly 500 ng of total RNA. Employing slightly modified ARM-PCR, three nested multiplex PCR rounds were run, and these gave rise to the TCR beta libraries. Each of the first two PCR rounds ran roughly 10 cycles with TRBV1-TRBV30 forward and C-beta reverse primers. MiXCR, run by TCRdb on the multiplex PCR reads, gives a single entry per CDR3 protein. The table has around 330,000 distinct CDR3 sequences, nearly 60% seen once; the top ten hold about 17%. Sequences were obtained from peripheral blood. The receptors here all came from a woman in her twenties or thirties with primary liver carcinoma and hepatitis B virus infection.

J is TRBJ2-5 and V is TRBV11-2, with no clear D. This CDR3 region has 15 residues. The germline CDR1 and CDR2 sequences are SGHAT and FQNNGV. The V end lost 6 bases, the J end lost 5 bases, and 19 bases lay between the germline ends. As DNA, the CDR3 is TGTGCCAGCAGACCACTTTTTGGTAGCCGCGAGACCCAGTACTTC. Residues: CASRPLFGSRETQYF.

With respect to this clonotype: Being one base from a much bigger clone, this may be a read error. The chain uses TRBV6-5 and TRBJ2-7, with a weak D call TRBD2 (6 bases). Per the germline V gene, CDR1 is MNHEY and CDR2 is SVGAGI. The CDR3 sequence is 13 residues long. The CDR3, as DNA: TGTGTCAGTAACGAAGGCGGAGGGTACGAGCAGTACTTC. Amino acids: CVSNEGGGYEQYF.

A word on this clonotype: At one end the junction does not follow the germline gene, possibly because of a read error. V gene TRBV6-6 combines with J gene TRBJ2-2; D is unclear. Germline V CDR1 and CDR2: MNHNY, SVGAGI (reference sequence). CDR3 length: 14 amino acids. CDR3 sequence: CASSYRLNTWELFF. The CDR3 DNA reads as TGTGCCAGCAGTTACCGGCTGAACACCTGGGAGCTGTTTTTT.

This clonotype was seen only once. Because it lacks the conserved phenylalanine or tryptophan at the end, this CDR3 is likely a read error. The gene calls are TRBV12-3 or TRBV12-4 and TRBJ2-3; 9 bases line up with TRBD2. CDR3 length: 15 amino acids. Trimming cost V 3 bases and J 2 bases; bases outside gene matches: 3. CDR3 sequence (DNA): TGTGCCAGCAGTTTGACTAGCGGATCCACAGATACGCAGTATCTT. This encodes CASSLTSGSTDTQYL.

This clonotype is a singleton in its sample. Its ends do not fully match the called genes, so a read error is possible. The V gene is TRBV4-3, the J gene TRBJ2-2; D is ambiguous. The CDR3 covers 12 residues. Germline V gene data show CDR1 as LGHNA and CDR2 as YSLEER. CDR3 DNA: TGCGCCAGCAACCAAGATTCCCCGGAGCTGTTTTTT. Translating gives CASNQDSPELFF.

The sample holds many counts of this clonotype. The chain recombines TRBV5-5 with TRBJ2-1; tentative D call: TRBD2 (5 bases). With 0 bases removed from V and 7 bases from J, the gap between germline ends came to 14 bases. Germline CDR1 SGHKS, CDR2 YYEKEE (reference sequence). This CDR3 comprises 15 residues. The CDR3 loop reads CASSLVGGSLNEQFF. Here the CDR3 DNA reads TGTGCCAGCAGCTTGGTCGGTGGGAGTTTGAATGAGCAGTTCTTC.

As for this clonotype: It may be a read error: a sequence one base away is much more abundant. This chain joins TRBV4-3 and TRBJ1-1; unclear D gene. The CDR3 consists of 15 residues. The germline V gene has CDR1 LGHNA and CDR2 YSLEER. CDR3 coding DNA: TGCGCCAGCAGCCAAGATGGGGATTTGGGCACTGAAGCTTTATTT. Its protein product is CASSQDGDLGTEALF.

This clonotype was recorded at least ten times. V and J are TRBV11-2 and TRBJ2-7; D uncertain. The germline CDR1 and CDR2 sequences are SGHAT and FQNNGV. This CDR3 has 14 amino acids. Trimming removed 2 bases from V and 6 bases from J, with 14 bases in between. The CDR3 here is CASSLTRGWGEQYF. The CDR3 nucleotides read TGTGCCAGCAGCTTAACAAGAGGTTGGGGCGAGCAGTACTTC.

The V gene is TRBV6-1, the J gene TRBJ2-1, with TRBD2 identical over 8 bases. This CDR3 contains 15 residues. The junction had 8 bases not matched to a gene; V was cut back by 4 bases and J by 6 bases. Per germline, CDR1 MNHNS and CDR2 SASEGT. CDR3 bases: TGTGCCAGCAGTGCAGGGACTAGTTTTTTCAATGAGCAGTTCTTC. Protein: CASSAGTSFFNEQFF.

As for this clonotype: A junction end diverges from the germline sequence, so it may reflect a read error. The V and J genes are TRBV11-3 and TRBJ2-1, with a possible D match to TRBD2 (6 bases). The CDR3 spans 16 residues. The germline CDR1 and CDR2 sequences are SGHNT and YENEEA. CDR3 bases: TGTGCCAACAGCTTAGTATGGCGGGAATCATACAATGAGCAGTTCTTC. Its translation: CANSLVWRESYNEQFF.